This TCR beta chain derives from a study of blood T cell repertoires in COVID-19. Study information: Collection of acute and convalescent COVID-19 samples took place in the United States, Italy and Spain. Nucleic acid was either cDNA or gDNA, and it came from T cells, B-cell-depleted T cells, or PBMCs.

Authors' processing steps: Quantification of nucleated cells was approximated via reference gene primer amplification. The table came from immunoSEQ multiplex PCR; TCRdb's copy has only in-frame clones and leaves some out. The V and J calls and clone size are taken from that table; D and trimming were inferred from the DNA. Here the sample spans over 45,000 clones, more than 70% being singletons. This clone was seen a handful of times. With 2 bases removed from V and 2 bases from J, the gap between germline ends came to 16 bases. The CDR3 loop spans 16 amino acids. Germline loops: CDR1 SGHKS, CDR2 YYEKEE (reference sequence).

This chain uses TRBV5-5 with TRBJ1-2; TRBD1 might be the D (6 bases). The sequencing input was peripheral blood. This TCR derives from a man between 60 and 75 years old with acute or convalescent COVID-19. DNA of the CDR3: TGTGCCAGCAGCTTAGGGCCCCCGGGGGGCAACTATGGCTACACCTTC. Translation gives CASSLGPPGGNYGYTF. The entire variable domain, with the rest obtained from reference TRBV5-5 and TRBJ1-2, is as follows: DAGVTQSPTHLIKTRGQQVTLRCSPISGHKSVSWYQQVLGQGPQFIFQYYEKEERGRGNFPDRFSARQFPNYSSELNVNALLLGDSALYLCASSLGPPGGNYGYTFGSGTRLTVV.